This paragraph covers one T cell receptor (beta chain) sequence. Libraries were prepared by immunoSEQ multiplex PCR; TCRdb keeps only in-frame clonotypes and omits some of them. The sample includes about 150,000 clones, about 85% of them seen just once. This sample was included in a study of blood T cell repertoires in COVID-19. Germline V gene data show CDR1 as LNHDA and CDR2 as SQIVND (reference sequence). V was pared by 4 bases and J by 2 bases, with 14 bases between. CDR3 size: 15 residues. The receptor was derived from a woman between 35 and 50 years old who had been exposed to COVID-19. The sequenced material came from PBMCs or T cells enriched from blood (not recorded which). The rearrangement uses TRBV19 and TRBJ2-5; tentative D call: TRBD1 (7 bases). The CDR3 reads CASSRRGLKQETQYF. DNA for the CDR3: TGTGCCAGTAGTAGGAGGGGGCTTAAACAAGAGACCCAGTACTTC.